These 19 T cell receptor beta chains were all obtained from the same sample, sequenced in a study of blood T cell repertoires in COVID-19. The assay was immunoSEQ multiplex PCR, and TCRdb's table has in-frame clones only and misses some. Of some 150,000 clones listed, about 81% are singletons. The sample comprised peripheral blood. These receptors originate from a woman between 70 and 85 years old with acute or convalescent COVID-19.

CDR3 loop: CASSPRLAGGNTGELFF. The DNA for the CDR3 is TGTGCCAGCAGCCCACGACTAGCGGGGGGGAACACCGGGGAGCTGTTTTTT. This chain connects TRBV9 to TRBJ2-2, with 13 bases aligning to TRBD2. This CDR3 has 17 residues. Germline-derived CDR1 and CDR2 are SGDLS and YYNGEE. Trimming at V came to 4 bases and at J to 1 base, leaving 4 bases not matched to a gene.

This sequence joins TRBV2 and TRBJ1-2, with D perhaps matching TRBD1 (5 bases). The germline CDR1 and CDR2 sequences are SNHLY and FYNNEI. V lost 7 bases to trimming and J lost 6 bases, with 12 bases between them. This CDR3 is 12 amino acids long. The CDR3 DNA reads as TGTGCCAGCATTCCAGGGATAGATGGCTACACCTTC. It encodes CASIPGIDGYTF.

The chain links TRBV5-3 to TRBJ1-5; a weak D match, TRBD1 (5 bases). TRBV5-3 is an ORF for which the function is uncertain. V shed 0 bases and J shed 5 bases, with 18 bases lying between them. The CDR3 totals 17 residues. CDR3 coding DNA: TGTGCCAGAAGCTTGGAACAGGTACTTAAGATAGATCAGCCCCAGCATTTT. Its translation is CARSLEQVLKIDQPQHF.

V usage is TRBV14 and J usage is TRBJ1-2; perhaps TRBD1 as D (6 bases). V dropped 1 base and J dropped 8 bases, with 17 bases sitting between them. The germline gives CDR1 SGHDN, CDR2 FVKESK. The CDR3 loop spans 15 amino acids. The CDR3 here is CASSQALQGLLGYTF. The CDR3 region has the DNA TGTGCCAGCAGCCAAGCGTTACAGGGTCTCCTAGGCTACACCTTC.

The chain couples TRBV5-1 to TRBJ2-7; TRBD2 might be the D (6 bases). Deletions cut 4 bases from V and 9 bases from J, with 17 bases between. The CDR3 covers 13 residues. Germline CDR1 and CDR2: SGHRS and YFSETQ. CDR3 nucleotides: TGCGCCAGCAGCCAAGACGGGGGTAATGTGCAGTACTTC. It codes for CASSQDGGNVQYF.

The chain uses TRBV11-2 and TRBJ2-3, with 7 bases fitting TRBD2. The CDR3 has 16 amino acids. With V trimmed by 6 bases and J by 2 bases, 11 bases remained unmatched. CDR1 and CDR2 from the germline V gene are SGHAT and FQNNGV. CDR3 sequence (DNA): TGTGCCAGCAGATCCCCCGGGCGGGGGAACACAGATACGCAGTATTTT. Its protein product is CASRSPGRGNTDTQYF.

This rearrangement joins TRBV5-1 to TRBJ2-5; D perhaps matches TRBD2 (6 bases). V was pared by 1 base and J by 6 bases, with 13 bases between. Germline values: CDR1 SGHRS, CDR2 YFSETQ. The length of the CDR3 is 14 residues. The CDR3, as DNA: TGCGCCAGCAGCTTGACGGGAGATCGACAGACCCAGTACTTC. Amino acid sequence: CASSLTGDRQTQYF.

This clone was counted a single time. V is TRBV9 and J is TRBJ1-4; 9 positions match TRBD1. The CDR3 extends over 16 amino acids. Germline trimming cut 3 bases from V and 7 bases from J; bases unmatched to any gene: 10. Germline V lookup: CDR1 SGDLS, CDR2 YYNGEE. This CDR3 reads CASSARGQGGREKLFF. CDR3 nucleotide sequence: TGTGCCAGCAGCGCCCGGGGACAGGGAGGTCGTGAAAAACTGTTTTTT.

This rearrangement joins TRBV4-1 to TRBJ1-1; a possible D gene is TRBD1 (6 bases). V shed 0 bases and J shed 3 bases, with 8 bases lying between them. From germline, CDR1 is MGHRA and CDR2 YSYEKL. This CDR3 has 14 residues. The CDR3 loop reads CASSQDYRDTEAFF. CDR3 DNA: TGCGCCAGCAGCCAAGATTACAGGGACACTGAAGCTTTCTTT.

V is TRBV15 and J is TRBJ2-3, with D maybe TRBD2 (5 bases). The V gene's germline CDR1 is LNHNV and CDR2 YYDKDF (reference sequence). The length of the CDR3 is 16 residues. The V end was cut by 2 bases, the J end by 2 bases, with 14 bases between. CDR3 protein: CATSRSGSRPTDTQYF. CDR3 DNA sequence: TGTGCCACCAGCAGATCGGGGTCGAGGCCCACAGATACGCAGTATTTT.

This clone was seen only once. The J gene is TRBJ2-7, the V gene TRBV6-2 or TRBV6-3, with no clear D. V lost 5 bases and J 7 bases, leaving 9 bases between the germline ends. Germline CDR1 is MNHEY and CDR2 is SVGEGT. The CDR3 loop spans 11 amino acids. CDR3 sequence (DNA): TGTGCCAGCAGTCGTCTTGAGGAGCAGTACTTC. It is translated as CASSRLEEQYF.

The chain recombines TRBV28 with TRBJ2-1; maybe TRBD2 (6 bases). Germline V gene sequence: CDR1 MDHEN, CDR2 SYDVKM. This CDR3 is 15 amino acids long. V was clipped by 5 bases and J by 3 bases, with 14 bases between them. CDR3 DNA: TGTGCCAGCAGTCCGAATAGCGGTAACTACAATGAGCAGTTCTTC. This translates into CASSPNSGNYNEQFF.

This clone was seen only a few times. The CDR3 DNA sequence: TGTGCCAGCAGTTCACTAGGGGTTACTAGCGGGGGGACCCAGTACTTC. Translating gives CASSSLGVTSGGTQYF. The genes are TRBV6-2 or TRBV6-3 and TRBJ2-5; TRBD2 aligns across 11 bases. Trimming removed 4 bases from V and 7 bases from J; junction bases left unmatched: 11. The CDR3 spans 16 residues. The germline gives CDR1 MNHEY, CDR2 SVGEGT.

This clone was counted only a few times. V gene TRBV28 combines with J gene TRBJ1-2, with D perhaps matching TRBD1 (5 bases). The CDR3 is 12 residues long. V was clipped by 5 bases and J by 8 bases, with 12 bases between them. Germline V CDR1 and CDR2: MDHEN, SYDVKM. This chain's CDR3 is CASSPFGGGYTF. CDR3 sequence (DNA): TGTGCCAGCAGTCCTTTCGGGGGGGGCTACACCTTC.

The gene calls are TRBV7-2 and TRBJ2-4; 14 nucleotides align to TRBD2. This CDR3 region has 15 residues. CDR1 is SGHTA, CDR2 FQGNSA, per germline. Trimming took 3 bases from V and 7 from J; bases not matched to a gene: 2. The CDR3 DNA reads TGTGCCAGCAGCTTTGGGACTAGCGGGGGTAACATTCAGTACTTC. As protein: CASSFGTSGGNIQYF.

The chain couples TRBV7-2 to TRBJ1-2; 7 bases match TRBD1. J lost 9 bases, V lost 1 base, and 8 bases had no gene match. CDR3 length equals 14 residues. The germline V gene encodes CDR1 SGHTA and CDR2 FQGNSA. The CDR3 protein is CASSLGKTGTSYTF. CDR3 nucleotides: TGTGCCAGCAGCTTAGGCAAGACAGGGACAAGCTACACCTTC.

As for this clone: Other DNA sequences of this sample code for an identical CDR3. The V and J genes are TRBV30 and TRBJ2-1, with 8 bases aligning to TRBD2. The CDR3 is made up of 13 amino acids. Germline V CDR1 and CDR2: GTSNPN, SVGIG (reference sequence). V lost 3 bases, J lost 4 bases, and 2 bases stayed unmatched. The CDR3 is CAWSTSGYNEQFF. DNA for the CDR3: TGTGCCTGGAGCACTAGCGGATACAATGAGCAGTTCTTC.

This rearrangement joins TRBV9 to TRBJ2-5, with TRBD2 identical over 12 bases. V was pared by 4 bases and J by 4 bases, with 11 bases of the junction left unmatched. Germline CDR1 reads SGDLS; CDR2 reads YYNGEE. The CDR3 extends over 17 amino acids. The CDR3 is CASSPGWTSGVVETQYF. CDR3 in DNA: TGTGCCAGCAGCCCAGGGTGGACTAGCGGGGTAGTAGAGACCCAGTACTTC.

This clone was seen more than once but under ten times. The V call is TRBV19, the J call TRBJ2-7, with D maybe TRBD2 (5 bases). V lost 7 bases and J 2 bases, leaving 18 bases between the germline ends. The V gene's germline CDR1 is LNHDA and CDR2 SQIVND (reference sequence). The CDR3 is made up of 15 amino acids. CDR3 loop: CASKKGSGFAYEQYF. The DNA of the CDR3 is TGTGCCAGTAAGAAAGGTTCGGGGTTTGCCTACGAGCAGTACTTC.